One sample yielded the 9 T cell receptor beta chains listed below, sequenced in a study of shared clonotypes between healthy human individuals. It was CD45RO-negative cells, positively selected for CCR7, that made up naive CD8 cells, with terminally differentiated effector memory CD45RA+ cells excluded. Method: immunoSEQ multiplex PCR; TCRdb's copy keeps in-frame clones and lacks some. The sample has about 2.1 million clones, 93% seen once. Sample: naive CD8+ T cells from PBMCs. The receptors were gathered from a man aged 18 to 30 in good health. Some clones in this sample may be carry-over from other donors' samples.

This clone occurred once. The chain is built from TRBV4-3 and TRBJ2-1; D ambiguous. CDR3 size: 14 residues. V lost 1 base, J lost 4 bases, and 8 bases lay in between. Germline-derived CDR1 and CDR2 are LGHNA and YSLEER. In nucleotides, the CDR3 is TGCGCCAGCAGCCAAGTTAGGGAATACAATGAGCAGTTCTTC. The encoded protein is CASSQVREYNEQFF.

This chain connects TRBV27 to TRBJ2-7; 8 bases align to TRBD2. Germline V lookup: CDR1 MNHEY, CDR2 SMNVEV (reference sequence). The CDR3 totals 16 residues. With 0 bases clipped from V and 3 bases from J, the junction kept 7 bases outside the gene matches. The CDR3 protein is CASSLSRGTRVYEQYF. The CDR3 nucleotides read TGTGCCAGCAGTTTATCGAGGGGGACTAGGGTCTACGAGCAGTACTTC.

The V gene is TRBV2, the J gene TRBJ2-7; 9 bases map to TRBD1. V was pared by 0 bases and J by 4 bases, with 13 bases of the junction left unmatched. The V gene's germline CDR1 is SNHLY and CDR2 FYNNEI. This CDR3 is 18 amino acids long. CDR3 protein: CASSEALLGTGYLYEQYF. As DNA, the CDR3 is TGTGCCAGCAGTGAAGCGCTTCTCGGGACAGGGTATTTGTACGAGCAGTACTTC.

Details on this clone: Other DNA sequences in this sample translate to the same CDR3. This chain uses TRBV29-1 with TRBJ1-1; D gene unclear. Germline V gives CDR1 SQVTM, CDR2 ANQGSEA. This CDR3 has 10 residues. V lost 7 bases to trimming and J lost 2 bases, with 5 bases between them. The CDR3 sequence is CSAVNTEAFF. The CDR3 coding sequence is TGCAGCGCCGTTAACACTGAAGCTTTCTTT.

The rearrangement joins TRBV27 to TRBJ2-2, with a possible D match to TRBD2 (5 bases). V lost 7 bases, J lost 4 bases, and 13 bases lay in between. This CDR3 contains 14 residues. The germline CDR1 and CDR2 sequences are MNHEY and SMNVEV (reference sequence). The CDR3: CASTQVGGTGELFF. The CDR3 DNA is TGTGCCAGCACCCAAGTCGGAGGCACCGGGGAGCTGTTTTTT.

The gene calls are TRBV6-1 and TRBJ2-7, with D possibly being TRBD1 or TRBD2 (5 bases each). V shed 2 bases and J shed 5 bases, with 19 bases lying between them. CDR1 is MNHNS and CDR2 is SASEGT in the germline V gene. There are 16 residues in the CDR3. The CDR3 bases are TGTGCCAGCAGTGAACGGGCTGGGGGACCCCGACACGAGCAGTACTTC. Protein product: CASSERAGGPRHEQYF.

The V call is TRBV6-1, the J call TRBJ2-1; 7 bases agree with TRBD1. Looked up from germline, CDR1 is MNHNS and CDR2 is SASEGT. J was trimmed by 0 bases and V by 7 bases; bases with no gene match: 6. The CDR3 loop spans 15 amino acids. CDR3 in amino acids: CASTADRSSYNEQFF. The CDR3 nucleotides read TGTGCCAGCACCGCGGACAGGAGCTCCTACAATGAGCAGTTCTTC.

The chain employs TRBV30 and TRBJ2-1, with D perhaps TRBD2 (6 bases). The CDR3 totals 15 residues. Trimming removed 3 bases from V and 5 bases from J, with 17 bases in between. Germline V gene sequence: CDR1 GTSNPN, CDR2 SVGIG (reference sequence). This CDR3 is CAWRVPGTLNNEQFF. CDR3 nucleotides: TGTGCCTGGAGGGTCCCGGGGACTTTGAACAATGAGCAGTTCTTC.

A note on this clone: Other DNA sequences in this specimen translate into the identical CDR3. The CDR3 DNA reads TGCAGTGCTAGGGAGGGAAACACCATATATTTT. Translation gives CSAREGNTIYF. The chain combines TRBV20-1 with TRBJ1-3; D is uncertain. The V gene's germline CDR1 is DFQATT and CDR2 SNEGSKA (reference sequence). V lost 3 bases to trimming and J lost 4 bases, with 4 bases between them. CDR3 length: 11 residues.